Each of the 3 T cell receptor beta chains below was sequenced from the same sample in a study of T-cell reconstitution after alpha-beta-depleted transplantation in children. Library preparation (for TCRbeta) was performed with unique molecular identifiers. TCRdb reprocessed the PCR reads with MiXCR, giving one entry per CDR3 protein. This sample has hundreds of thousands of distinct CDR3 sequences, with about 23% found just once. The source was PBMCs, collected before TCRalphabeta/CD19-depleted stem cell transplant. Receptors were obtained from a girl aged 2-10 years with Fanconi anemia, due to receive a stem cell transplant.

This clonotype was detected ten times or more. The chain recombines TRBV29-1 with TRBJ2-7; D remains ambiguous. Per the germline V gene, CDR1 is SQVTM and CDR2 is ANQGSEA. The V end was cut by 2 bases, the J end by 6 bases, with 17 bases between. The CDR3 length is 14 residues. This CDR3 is CSVEWVGVPLEQYF. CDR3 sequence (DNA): TGCAGCGTTGAATGGGTTGGGGTTCCCCTCGAGCAGTACTTC.

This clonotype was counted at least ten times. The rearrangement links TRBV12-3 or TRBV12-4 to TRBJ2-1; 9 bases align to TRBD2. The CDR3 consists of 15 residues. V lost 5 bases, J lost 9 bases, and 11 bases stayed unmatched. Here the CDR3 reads CASSQDIAGDPEQFF. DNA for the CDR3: TGTGCCAGCAGTCAAGATATAGCGGGGGATCCTGAGCAGTTCTTC.

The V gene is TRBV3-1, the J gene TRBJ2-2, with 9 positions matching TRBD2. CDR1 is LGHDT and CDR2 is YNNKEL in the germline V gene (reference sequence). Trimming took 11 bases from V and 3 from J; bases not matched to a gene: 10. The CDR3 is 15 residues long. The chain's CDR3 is CAFCSRLADTGELFF. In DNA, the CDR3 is TGTGCCTTCTGTTCCAGACTAGCGGACACCGGGGAGCTGTTTTTT.